This T cell receptor (beta chain) comes out of a study of T cells expressing NK-cell markers. Study-wide background: Cells sorted as CD3+CD56+NKG2C+, CD3+CD56+NKG2C- and CD3+CD56-NKG2C+ T cells supplied the TCR beta repertoires.

For this clonotype: As yet, its antigen is unknown.

TCRdb re-analyzed the 5' RACE reads; it lists each CDR3 protein once, without DNA. The listing contains some 410,000 distinct CDR3 sequences. Points from the study as a whole: The study did not resolve the HCMV specificity of expanded NKG2C+ T cell clones. Among CD8+ T cells from several donors, dominant NKG2C+ clonotypes accounted for roughly 1.0-7.0%. The same clonotypes also predominated in the CD3+CD56-NKG2C+ fraction of several donors.

The sample comprised blood T cells: a sorted CD56 or NKG2C T cell subset, CD4+ or CD8+ T cells, or bulk PBMC T cells (not recorded which). This clonotype originated in a woman aged 18-69 years in good health.

CDR3: CASSHDRARGYTF. The V gene is TRBV5-1, the J gene TRBJ1-2; with no DNA, the TCRdb D assignment of TRBD1 cannot be verified. The germline V gene encodes CDR1 SGHRS and CDR2 YFSETQ. The CDR3 runs to 13 residues.